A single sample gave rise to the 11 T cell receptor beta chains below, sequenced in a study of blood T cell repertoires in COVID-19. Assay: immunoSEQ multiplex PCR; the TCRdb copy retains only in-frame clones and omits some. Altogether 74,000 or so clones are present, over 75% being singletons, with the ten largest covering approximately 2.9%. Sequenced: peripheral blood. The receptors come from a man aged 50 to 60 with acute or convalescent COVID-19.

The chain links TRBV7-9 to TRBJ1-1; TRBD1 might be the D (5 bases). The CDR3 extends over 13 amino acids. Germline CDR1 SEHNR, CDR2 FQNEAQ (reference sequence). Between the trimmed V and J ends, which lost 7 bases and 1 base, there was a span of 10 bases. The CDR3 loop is CASTIQANTEAFF. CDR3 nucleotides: TGTGCCAGCACCATACAGGCGAACACTGAAGCTTTCTTT. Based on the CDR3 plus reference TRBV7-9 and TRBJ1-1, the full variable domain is DTGVSQNPRHKITKRGQNVTFRCDPISEHNRLYWYRQTLGQGPEFLTYFQNEAQLEKSRLLSDRFSAERPKGSFSTLEIQRTEQGDSAMYLCASTIQANTEAFFGQGTRLTVV.

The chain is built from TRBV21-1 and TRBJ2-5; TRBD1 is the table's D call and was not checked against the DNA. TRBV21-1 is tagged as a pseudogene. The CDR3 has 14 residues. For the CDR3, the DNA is TGTGCCAGCAGCAAGGATCAGGGCCAAGAGACCCAGTACTTC. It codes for CASSKDQGQETQYF.

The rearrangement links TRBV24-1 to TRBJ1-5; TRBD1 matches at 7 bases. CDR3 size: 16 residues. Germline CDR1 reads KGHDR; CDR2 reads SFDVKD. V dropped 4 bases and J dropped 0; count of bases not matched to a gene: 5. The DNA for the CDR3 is TGTGCCACCAGTGACCAAACAGGGGATAGCAATCAGCCCCAGCATTTT. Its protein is CATSDQTGDSNQPQHF.

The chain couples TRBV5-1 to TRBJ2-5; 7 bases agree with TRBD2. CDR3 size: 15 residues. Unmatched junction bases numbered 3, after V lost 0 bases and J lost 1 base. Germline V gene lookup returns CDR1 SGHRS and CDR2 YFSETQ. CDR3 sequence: CASSLASGTQETQYF. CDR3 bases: TGCGCCAGCAGCTTGGCTAGCGGTACCCAAGAGACCCAGTACTTC.

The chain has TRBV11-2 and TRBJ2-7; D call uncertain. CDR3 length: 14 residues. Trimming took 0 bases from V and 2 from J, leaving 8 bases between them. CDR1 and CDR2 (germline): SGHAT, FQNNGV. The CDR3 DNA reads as TGTGCCAGCAGCTTAGAGCCTAGGACCTACGAGCAGTACTTC. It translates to CASSLEPRTYEQYF.

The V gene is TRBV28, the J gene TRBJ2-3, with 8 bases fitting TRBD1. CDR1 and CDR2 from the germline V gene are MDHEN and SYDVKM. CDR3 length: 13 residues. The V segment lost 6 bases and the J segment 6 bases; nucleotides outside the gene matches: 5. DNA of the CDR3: TGTGCCAGCAGCAGGGGGCTTATGGATACGCAGTATTTT. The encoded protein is CASSRGLMDTQYF.

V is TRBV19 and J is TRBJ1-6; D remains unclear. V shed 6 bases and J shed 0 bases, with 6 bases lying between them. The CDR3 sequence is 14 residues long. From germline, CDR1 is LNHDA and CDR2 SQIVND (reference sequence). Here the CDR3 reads CASRISSYNSPLHF. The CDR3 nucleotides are TGTGCCAGTAGAATTAGCTCCTATAATTCACCCCTCCACTTT.

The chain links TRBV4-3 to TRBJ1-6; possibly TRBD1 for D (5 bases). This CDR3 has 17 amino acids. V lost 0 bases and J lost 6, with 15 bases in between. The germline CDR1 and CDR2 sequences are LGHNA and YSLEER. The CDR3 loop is CASSQDWGGYSNSPLHF. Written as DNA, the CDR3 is TGCGCCAGCAGCCAAGATTGGGGGGGTTACTCTAATTCACCCCTCCACTTT.

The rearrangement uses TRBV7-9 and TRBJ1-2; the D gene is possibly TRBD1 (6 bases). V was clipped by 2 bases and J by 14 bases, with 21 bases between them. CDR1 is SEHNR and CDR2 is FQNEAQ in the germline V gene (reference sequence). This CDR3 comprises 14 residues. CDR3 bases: TGTGCCAGCAGCTTACTGACAGGAGGCCCGGTAGGAACCTTC. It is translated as CASSLLTGGPVGTF.

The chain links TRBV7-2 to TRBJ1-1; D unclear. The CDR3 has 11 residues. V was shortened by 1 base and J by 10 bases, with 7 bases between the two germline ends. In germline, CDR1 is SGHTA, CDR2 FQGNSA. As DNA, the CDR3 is TGTGCCAGCAGCTTAGGCGGGGTAGCTTTCTTT. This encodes CASSLGGVAFF.

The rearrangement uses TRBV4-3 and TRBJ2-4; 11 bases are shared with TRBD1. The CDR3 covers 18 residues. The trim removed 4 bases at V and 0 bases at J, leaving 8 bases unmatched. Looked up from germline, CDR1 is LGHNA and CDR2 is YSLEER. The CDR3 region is CASSLGGQGAPAKNIQYF. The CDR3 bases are TGCGCCAGCAGCCTGGGAGGACAGGGGGCGCCAGCCAAAAACATTCAGTACTTC.